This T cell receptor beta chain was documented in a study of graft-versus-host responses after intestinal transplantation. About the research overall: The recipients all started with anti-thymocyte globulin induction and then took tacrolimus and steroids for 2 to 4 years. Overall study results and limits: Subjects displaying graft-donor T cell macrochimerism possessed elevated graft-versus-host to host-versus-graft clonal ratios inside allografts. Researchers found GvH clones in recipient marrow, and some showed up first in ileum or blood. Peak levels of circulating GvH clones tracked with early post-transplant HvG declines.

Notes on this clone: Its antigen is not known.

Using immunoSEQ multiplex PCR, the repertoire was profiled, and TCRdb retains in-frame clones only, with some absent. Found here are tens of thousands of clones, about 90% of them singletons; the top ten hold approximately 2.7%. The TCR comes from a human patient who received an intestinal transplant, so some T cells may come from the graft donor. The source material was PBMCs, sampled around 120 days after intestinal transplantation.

CDR3 sequence reads: CASSLWVGGAKAYEQYF. The CDR3 region has the DNA TGTGCCAGCAGTTTATGGGTTGGGGGGGCGAAAGCCTACGAGCAGTACTTC. The gene calls are TRBV28 and TRBJ2-7, with a tentative D call TRBD2 (7 bases). CDR1 is MDHEN and CDR2 is SYDVKM in the germline V gene. Deletions cut 0 bases from V and 2 bases from J, with 17 bases between. This CDR3 spans 17 amino acids.